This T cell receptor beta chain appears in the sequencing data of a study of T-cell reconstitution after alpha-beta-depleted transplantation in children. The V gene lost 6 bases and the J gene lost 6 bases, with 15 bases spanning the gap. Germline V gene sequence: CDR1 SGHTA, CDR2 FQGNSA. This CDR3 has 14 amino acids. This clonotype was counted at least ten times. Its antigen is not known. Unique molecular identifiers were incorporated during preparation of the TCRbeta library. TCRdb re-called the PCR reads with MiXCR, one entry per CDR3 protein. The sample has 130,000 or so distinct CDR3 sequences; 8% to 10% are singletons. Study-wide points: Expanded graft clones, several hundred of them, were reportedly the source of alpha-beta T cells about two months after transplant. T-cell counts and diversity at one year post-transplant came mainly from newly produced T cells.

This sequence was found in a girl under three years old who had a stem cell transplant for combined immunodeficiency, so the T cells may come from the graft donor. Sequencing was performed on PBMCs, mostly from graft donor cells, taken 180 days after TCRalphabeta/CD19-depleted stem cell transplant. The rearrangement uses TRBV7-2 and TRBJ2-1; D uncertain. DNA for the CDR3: TGTGCCAGCAGTCCCGAACCTTGGTTCAATGAGCAGTTCTTC. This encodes CASSPEPWFNEQFF.